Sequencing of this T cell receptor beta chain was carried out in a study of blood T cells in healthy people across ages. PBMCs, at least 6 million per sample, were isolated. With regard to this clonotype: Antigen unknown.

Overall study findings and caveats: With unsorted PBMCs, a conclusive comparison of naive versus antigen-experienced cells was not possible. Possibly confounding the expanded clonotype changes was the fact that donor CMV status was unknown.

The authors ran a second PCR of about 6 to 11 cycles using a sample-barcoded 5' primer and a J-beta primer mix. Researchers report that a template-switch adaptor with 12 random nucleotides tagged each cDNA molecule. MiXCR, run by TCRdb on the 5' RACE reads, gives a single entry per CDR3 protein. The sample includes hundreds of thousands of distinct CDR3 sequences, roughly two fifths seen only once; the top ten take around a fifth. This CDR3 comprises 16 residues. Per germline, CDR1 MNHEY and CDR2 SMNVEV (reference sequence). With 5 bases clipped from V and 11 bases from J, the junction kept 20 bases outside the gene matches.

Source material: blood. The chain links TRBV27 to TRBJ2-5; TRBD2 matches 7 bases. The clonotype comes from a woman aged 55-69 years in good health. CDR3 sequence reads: CASSPTRRAGSLEQYF. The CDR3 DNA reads TGTGCCAGCAGTCCAACCCGACGAGCGGGGTCCCTTGAGCAGTACTTC.